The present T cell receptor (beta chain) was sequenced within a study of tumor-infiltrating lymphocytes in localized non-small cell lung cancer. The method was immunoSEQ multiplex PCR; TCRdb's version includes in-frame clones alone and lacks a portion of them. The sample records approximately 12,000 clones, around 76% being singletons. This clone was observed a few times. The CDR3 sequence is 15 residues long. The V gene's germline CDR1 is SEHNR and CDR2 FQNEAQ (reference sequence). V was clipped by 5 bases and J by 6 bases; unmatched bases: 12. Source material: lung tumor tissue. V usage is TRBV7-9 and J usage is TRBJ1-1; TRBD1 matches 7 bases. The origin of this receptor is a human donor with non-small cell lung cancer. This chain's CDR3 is CASSQSTGSEPEAFF. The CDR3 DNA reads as TGTGCCAGCAGCCAATCGACAGGGAGTGAGCCTGAAGCTTTCTTT. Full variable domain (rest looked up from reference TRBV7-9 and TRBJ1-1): DTGVSQNPRHKITKRGQNVTFRCDPISEHNRLYWYRQTLGQGPEFLTYFQNEAQLEKSRLLSDRFSAERPKGSFSTLEIQRTEQGDSAMYLCASSQSTGSEPEAFFGQGTRLTVV.